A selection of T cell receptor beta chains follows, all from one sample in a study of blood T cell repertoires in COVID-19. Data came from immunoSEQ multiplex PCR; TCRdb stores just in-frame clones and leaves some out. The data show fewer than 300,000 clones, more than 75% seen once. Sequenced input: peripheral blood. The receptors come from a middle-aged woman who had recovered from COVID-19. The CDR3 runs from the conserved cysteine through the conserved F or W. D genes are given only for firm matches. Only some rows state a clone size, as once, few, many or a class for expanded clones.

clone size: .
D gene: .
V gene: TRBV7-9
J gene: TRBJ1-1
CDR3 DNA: TGTGCCAGCAGCTTAGATCGCGCGGAAGCTTTCTTT
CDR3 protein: CASSLDRAEAFF

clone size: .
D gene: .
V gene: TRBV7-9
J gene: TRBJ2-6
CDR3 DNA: TGTGCCAGCAGTCCGGGAACTGGGGCCAACGTCCTGACTTTC
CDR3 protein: CASSPGTGANVLTF

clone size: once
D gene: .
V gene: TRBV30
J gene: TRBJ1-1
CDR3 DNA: TGTGCCTGGGGGAGAGAGAACACTGAAGCTTTCTTT
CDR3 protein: CAWGRENTEAFF

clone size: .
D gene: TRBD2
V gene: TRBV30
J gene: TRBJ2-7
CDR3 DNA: TGTGCCTGGAGGGCTAGCGGGAGCGGGTACGAGCAGTACTTC
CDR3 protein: CAWRASGSGYEQYF

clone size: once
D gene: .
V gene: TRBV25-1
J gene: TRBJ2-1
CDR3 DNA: TGTGCCAGCAGTGAATACCGGCGGGGGACAGGAAAAGACAATGAGCAGTTCTTC
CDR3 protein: CASSEYRRGTGKDNEQFF

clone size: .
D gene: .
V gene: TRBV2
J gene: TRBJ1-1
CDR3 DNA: TGTGCCAGCAGCCCAGGGGCGGTCACTGAAGCTTTCTTT
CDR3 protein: CASSPGAVTEAFF

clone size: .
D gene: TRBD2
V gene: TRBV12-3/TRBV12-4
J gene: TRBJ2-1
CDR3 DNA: TGTGCCAGCTCCCTGGGGGGGAATGAGCAGTTCTTC
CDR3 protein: CASSLGGNEQFF

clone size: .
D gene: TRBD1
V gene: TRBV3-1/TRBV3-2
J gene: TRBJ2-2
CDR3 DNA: TGTGCCAGCAGCGACAGGGGGAGTACCGGGGAGCTGTTTTTT
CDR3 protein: CASSDRGSTGELFF

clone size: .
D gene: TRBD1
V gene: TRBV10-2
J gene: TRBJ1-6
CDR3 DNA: TGCGCCAGCAGTGAGCCGGGACAGGGGAATTCACCCCTCCACTTT
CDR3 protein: CASSEPGQGNSPLHF

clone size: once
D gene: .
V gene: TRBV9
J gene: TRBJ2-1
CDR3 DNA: TGTGCCTCCGGGGGTAGCGCCCCATACAATGAGCAGTTCTTC
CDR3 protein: CASGGSAPYNEQFF

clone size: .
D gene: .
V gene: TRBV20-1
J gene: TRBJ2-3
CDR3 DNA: TGCAGTGCTAGTTCGCGGGGCTTCACAGATACGCAGTATTTT
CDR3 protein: CSASSRGFTDTQYF

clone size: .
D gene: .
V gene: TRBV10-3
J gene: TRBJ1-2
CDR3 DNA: TGTGCCATCCAGAGGGTCCAGCTATATGGCTACACCTTC
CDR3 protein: CAIQRVQLYGYTF

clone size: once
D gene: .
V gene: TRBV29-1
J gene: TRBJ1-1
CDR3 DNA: TGCAGCGTTGAAGCCAGCAACACCCCAGGCGCTTTCTTT
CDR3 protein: CSVEASNTPGAFF

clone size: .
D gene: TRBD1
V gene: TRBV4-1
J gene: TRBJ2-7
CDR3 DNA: TGCGCCAGCAGCCAAGGGGGACAGGGCGGTGGCGAGCAGTACTTC
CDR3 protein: CASSQGGQGGGEQYF

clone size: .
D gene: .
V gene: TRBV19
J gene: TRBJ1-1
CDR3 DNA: TGTGCCAGTACCCCCAGGCAGACGAACACTGAAGCTTTCTTT
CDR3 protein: CASTPRQTNTEAFF

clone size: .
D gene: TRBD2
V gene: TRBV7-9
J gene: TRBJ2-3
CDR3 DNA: TGTGCCAGCAGCTTAGGTGGTAGCGGGACCACAGATACGCAGTATTTT
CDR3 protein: CASSLGGSGTTDTQYF

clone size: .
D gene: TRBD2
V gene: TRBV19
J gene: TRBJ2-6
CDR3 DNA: TGTGCCAGTAGACCCGGGGGGGTCATCCAAACCTCCCGCTCTGGGGCCAACGTCCTGACTTTC
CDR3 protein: CASRPGGVIQTSRSGANVLTF

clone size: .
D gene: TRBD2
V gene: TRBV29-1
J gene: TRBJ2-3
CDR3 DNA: TGCAGCGCCGGCCGAGCGGGAGGGGCAGATACGCAGTATTTT
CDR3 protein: CSAGRAGGADTQYF

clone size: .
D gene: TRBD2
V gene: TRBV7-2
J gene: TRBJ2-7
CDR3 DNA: TGTGCCAGCAGCCCAACTAGCGGTAGCTCCTACGAGCAGTACTTC
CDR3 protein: CASSPTSGSSYEQYF

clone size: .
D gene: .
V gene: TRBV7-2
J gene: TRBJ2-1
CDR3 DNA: TGTGCCAGCAGCTTAGCCCCTAGCCGCAATGAGCAGTTCTTC
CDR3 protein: CASSLAPSRNEQFF